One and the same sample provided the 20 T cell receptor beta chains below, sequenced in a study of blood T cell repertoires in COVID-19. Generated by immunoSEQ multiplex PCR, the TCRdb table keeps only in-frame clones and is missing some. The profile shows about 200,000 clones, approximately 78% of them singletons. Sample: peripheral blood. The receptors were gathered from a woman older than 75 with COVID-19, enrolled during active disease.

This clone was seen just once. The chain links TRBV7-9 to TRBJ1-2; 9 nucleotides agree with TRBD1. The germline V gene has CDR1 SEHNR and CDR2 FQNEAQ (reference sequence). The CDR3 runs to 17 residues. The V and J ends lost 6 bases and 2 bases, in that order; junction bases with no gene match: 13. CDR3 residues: CASRYGQGPIRNYGYTF. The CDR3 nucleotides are TGTGCCAGCAGGTACGGACAGGGGCCAATCCGAAACTATGGCTACACCTTC.

The CDR3: CASSFSGGTNNEQFF. The DNA of the CDR3 is TGTGCCAGCAGCTTTAGCGGGGGGACAAACAATGAGCAGTTCTTC. The rearrangement links TRBV7-9 to TRBJ2-1; 10 nucleotides agree with TRBD2. Germline loops: CDR1 SEHNR, CDR2 FQNEAQ (reference sequence). This CDR3 is built from 15 residues. The ends lost 3 bases at V and 5 bases at J; junction bases unmatched: 4.

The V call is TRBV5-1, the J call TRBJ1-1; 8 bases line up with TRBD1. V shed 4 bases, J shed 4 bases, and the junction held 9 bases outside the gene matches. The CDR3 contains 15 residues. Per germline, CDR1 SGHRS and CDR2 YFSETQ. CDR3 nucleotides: TGCGCCAGCAGCGCAGGGGGCCAGGGGAGCACTGAAGCTTTCTTT. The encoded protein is CASSAGGQGSTEAFF.

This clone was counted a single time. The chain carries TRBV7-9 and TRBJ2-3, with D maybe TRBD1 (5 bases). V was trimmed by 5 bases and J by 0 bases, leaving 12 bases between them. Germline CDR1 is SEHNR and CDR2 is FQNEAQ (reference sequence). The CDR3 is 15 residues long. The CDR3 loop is CASSRDSPSTDTQYF. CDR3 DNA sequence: TGTGCCAGCAGCCGTGACAGCCCCAGCACAGATACGCAGTATTTT.

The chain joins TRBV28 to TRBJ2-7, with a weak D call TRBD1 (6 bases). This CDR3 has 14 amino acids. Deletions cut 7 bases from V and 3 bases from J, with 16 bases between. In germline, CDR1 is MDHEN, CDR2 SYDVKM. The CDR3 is CASKGQTPYYEQYF. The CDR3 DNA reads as TGTGCCAGCAAGGGACAAACTCCTTACTACGAGCAGTACTTC.

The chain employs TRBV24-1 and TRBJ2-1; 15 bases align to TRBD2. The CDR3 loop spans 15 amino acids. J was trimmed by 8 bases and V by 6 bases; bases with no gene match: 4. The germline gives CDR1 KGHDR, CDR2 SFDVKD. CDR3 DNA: TGTGCCACCAGTAGGACTAGCGGGAGGGACCATGAGCAGTTCTTC. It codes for CATSRTSGRDHEQFF.

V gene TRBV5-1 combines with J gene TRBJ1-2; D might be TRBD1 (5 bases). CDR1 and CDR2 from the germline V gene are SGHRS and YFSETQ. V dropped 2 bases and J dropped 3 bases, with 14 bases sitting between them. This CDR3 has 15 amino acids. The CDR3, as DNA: TGCGCCAGCAGCTTAACAGGAGGGGAAGACTATGGCTACACCTTC. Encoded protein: CASSLTGGEDYGYTF.

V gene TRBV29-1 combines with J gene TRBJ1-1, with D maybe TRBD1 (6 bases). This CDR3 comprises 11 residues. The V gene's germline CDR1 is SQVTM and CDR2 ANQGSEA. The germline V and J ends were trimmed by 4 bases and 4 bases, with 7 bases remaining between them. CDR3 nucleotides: TGCAGCGTTGGGACAGTCACTGAAGCTTTCTTT. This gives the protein CSVGTVTEAFF.

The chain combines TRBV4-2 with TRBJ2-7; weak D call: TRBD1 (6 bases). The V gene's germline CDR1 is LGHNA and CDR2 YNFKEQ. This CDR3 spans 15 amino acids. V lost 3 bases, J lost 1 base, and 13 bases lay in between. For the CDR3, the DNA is TGTGCCAGCAGCCATCTCTTTGGACAGTCCTACGAGCAGTACTTC. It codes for CASSHLFGQSYEQYF.

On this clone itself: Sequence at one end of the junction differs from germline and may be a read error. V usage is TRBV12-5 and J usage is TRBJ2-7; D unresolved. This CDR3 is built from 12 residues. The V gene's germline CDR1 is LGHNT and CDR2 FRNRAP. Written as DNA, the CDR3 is TGTGCTAGTGGTTTGGACCTGCAGGCCCGCTCCTTC. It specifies CASGLDLQARSF.

In DNA, the CDR3 is TGCGCCAGCAGCCAGCGCGGGCTTACAGCGAACCAGTTCTTC. Protein sequence: CASSQRGLTANQFF. The J gene is TRBJ2-1, the V gene TRBV4-3; D might be TRBD2 (5 bases). CDR1 LGHNA and CDR2 YSLEER come from the germline V gene. This CDR3 spans 14 amino acids. Trimming stripped 3 bases from V and 13 bases from J, with 19 bases between.

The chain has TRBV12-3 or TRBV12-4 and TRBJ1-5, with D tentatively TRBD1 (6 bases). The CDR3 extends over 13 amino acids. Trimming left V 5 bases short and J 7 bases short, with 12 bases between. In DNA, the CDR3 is TGTGCCAGCAGTCGGGACACCGGACAGCCCCAGCATTTT. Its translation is CASSRDTGQPQHF.

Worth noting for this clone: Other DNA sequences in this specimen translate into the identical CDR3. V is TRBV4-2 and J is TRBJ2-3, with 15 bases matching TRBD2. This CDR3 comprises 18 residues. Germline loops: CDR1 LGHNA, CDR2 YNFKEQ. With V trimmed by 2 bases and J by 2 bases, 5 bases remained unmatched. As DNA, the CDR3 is TGTGCCAGCAGCCAAAGGGGACTAGCGGGAGGTGTCACAGATACGCAGTATTTT. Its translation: CASSQRGLAGGVTDTQYF.

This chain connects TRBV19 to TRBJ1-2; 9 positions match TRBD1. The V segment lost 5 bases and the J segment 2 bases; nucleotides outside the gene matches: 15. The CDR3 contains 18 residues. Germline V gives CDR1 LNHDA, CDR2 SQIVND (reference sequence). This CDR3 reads CASSLFWTGAFGNYGYTF. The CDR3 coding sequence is TGTGCCAGTAGTCTTTTCTGGACAGGGGCCTTCGGCAACTATGGCTACACCTTC.

This chain's CDR3 is CASSATGLATEAFF. CDR3 coding DNA: TGTGCCAGCAGCGCCACAGGGCTGGCCACTGAAGCTTTCTTT. The chain joins TRBV5-4 to TRBJ1-1; maybe TRBD1 (6 bases). Germline V lookup: CDR1 SGHNT, CDR2 YYREEE (reference sequence). This CDR3 spans 14 amino acids. V lost 4 bases, J lost 4 bases, and 14 bases lay in between.

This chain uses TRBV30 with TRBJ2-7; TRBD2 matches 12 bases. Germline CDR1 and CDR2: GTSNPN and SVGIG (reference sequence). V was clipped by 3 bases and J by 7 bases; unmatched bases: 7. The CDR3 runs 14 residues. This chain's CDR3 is CAWRLAGGTREQYF. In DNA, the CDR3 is TGTGCCTGGAGACTAGCGGGGGGCACTCGGGAGCAGTACTTC.

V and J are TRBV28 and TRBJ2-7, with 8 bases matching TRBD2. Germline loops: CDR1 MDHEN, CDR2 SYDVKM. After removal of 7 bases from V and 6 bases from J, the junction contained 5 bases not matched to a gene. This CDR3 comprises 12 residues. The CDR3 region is CASTGGGLEQYF. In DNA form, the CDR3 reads TGTGCCAGCACCGGGGGGGGGCTCGAGCAGTACTTC.

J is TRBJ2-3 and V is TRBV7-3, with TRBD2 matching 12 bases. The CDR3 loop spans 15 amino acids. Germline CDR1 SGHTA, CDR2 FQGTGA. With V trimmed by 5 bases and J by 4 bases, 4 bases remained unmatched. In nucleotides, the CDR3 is TGTGCCAGCAGCAAGACTAGCGGGGGACCAGATACGCAGTATTTT. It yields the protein CASSKTSGGPDTQYF.

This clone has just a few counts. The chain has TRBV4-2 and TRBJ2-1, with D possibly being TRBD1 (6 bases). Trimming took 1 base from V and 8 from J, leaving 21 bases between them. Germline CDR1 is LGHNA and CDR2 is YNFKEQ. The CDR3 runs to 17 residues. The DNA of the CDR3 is TGTGCCAGCAGCCAAGTGGGCAAAGGGGGAGATGGCGATGAGCAGTTCTTC. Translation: CASSQVGKGGDGDEQFF.

The CDR3: CASSSGGRNQPQHF. In DNA, the CDR3 is TGTGCCAGCAGTTCAGGGGGACGCAATCAGCCCCAGCATTTT. The J gene is TRBJ1-5, the V gene TRBV28; 7 positions match TRBD1. Germline V gene sequence: CDR1 MDHEN, CDR2 SYDVKM. There are 14 residues in the CDR3. V was pared by 4 bases and J by 2 bases, with 2 bases of the junction left unmatched.